What follows are 5 T cell receptor beta chains derived from one specimen sequenced in a study of blood T cell repertoires in COVID-19. TCRdb's table, derived via immunoSEQ multiplex PCR, lists solely in-frame clones and lacks some. The sample consists of around 73,000 clones, 80% to 85% of them appearing once. The material sequenced was peripheral blood. The receptors originated from a human donor in a cohort sampled during active COVID-19.

This clone was seen more than once but under ten times. The rearrangement links TRBV4-1 to TRBJ2-7; the match to TRBD1 covers 8 bases. Germline V gene data show CDR1 as MGHRA and CDR2 as YSYEKL. CDR3 size: 17 residues. V lost 4 bases, J lost 6 bases, and 17 bases stayed unmatched. The CDR3: CASSRRATATGVSEQYF. DNA of the CDR3: TGCGCCAGCAGCCGAAGAGCAACGGCGACAGGGGTAAGCGAGCAGTACTTC.

The chain recombines TRBV5-1 with TRBJ2-2; 7 bases match TRBD1. V lost 4 bases, J lost 3 bases, and 3 bases stayed unmatched. The CDR3 is 14 residues long. Germline lookup yields CDR1 SGHRS and CDR2 YFSETQ. CDR3 DNA: TGCGCCAGCAGCCAGACAGGGTACACCGGGGAGCTGTTTTTT. It codes for CASSQTGYTGELFF.

This chain links TRBV27 with TRBJ1-6, with D possibly being TRBD1 (5 bases). CDR1 MNHEY and CDR2 SMNVEV come from the germline V gene (reference sequence). The CDR3 contains 15 residues. Trimming pared 4 bases from V and 4 bases from J, leaving 11 bases between. CDR3 in DNA: TGTGCCAGCAGTTCCAGGGTTGGGTATAATTCACCCCTCCACTTT. Its protein is CASSSRVGYNSPLHF.

The rearrangement links TRBV3-1 (or the pseudogene TRBV3-2) to TRBJ2-3, with D possibly matching TRBD2 (6 bases). Trimming took 3 bases from V and 0 from J, leaving 10 bases between them. Germline assignment: CDR1 LGHDT and CDR2 YNNKEL (reference sequence). There are 15 residues in the CDR3. CDR3 in DNA: TGTGCCAGCAGCCACGGACTATCTAGCACAGATACGCAGTATTTT. This translates into CASSHGLSSTDTQYF.

The chain has TRBV6-5 and TRBJ1-6, with D unclear. There are 14 residues in the CDR3. The germline CDR1 and CDR2 sequences are MNHEY and SVGAGI. Trimming pared 2 bases from V and 6 bases from J, leaving 8 bases between. The CDR3: CASSYAGINSPLHF. The CDR3 DNA is TGTGCCAGCAGTTACGCAGGCATTAATTCACCCCTCCACTTT.